A single sample gave rise to the 9 T cell receptor beta chains below, sequenced in a study of T-cell memory formation after mild COVID-19. One entry per CDR3 protein results from TCRdb running MiXCR on the 5' RACE reads. The repertoire holds some 450,000 distinct CDR3 sequences, with 20% as singletons. The sample comprised PBMCs or a T cell subset sorted from them (not recorded which). The receptors originated from an adult woman who had mild COVID-19 (a few samples of this study predate the infection). Cell type and time point are not known.

This rearrangement joins TRBV18 to TRBJ2-7, with D perhaps TRBD2 (5 bases). Germline V gene sequence: CDR1 KGHSH, CDR2 LQKENI. There are 14 residues in the CDR3. Trimming shortened V by 2 bases and J by 5 bases, and 13 bases separated the two germline ends. CDR3 residues: CASSPVRAGHEQYF. The CDR3 region has the DNA TGTGCCAGCTCACCAGTGAGGGCAGGACACGAGCAGTACTTC. The entire variable domain, with the rest obtained from reference TRBV18 and TRBJ2-7, is as follows: NAGVMQNPRHLVRRRGQEARLRCSPMKGHSHVYWYRQLPEEGLKFMVYLQKENIIDESGMPKERFSAEFPKEGPSILRIQQVVRGDSAAYFCASSPVRAGHEQYFGPGTRLTVT.

The chain is built from TRBV9 and TRBJ2-3; a weak D match, TRBD1 (6 bases). V lost 0 bases and J 4 bases, leaving 12 bases between the germline ends. The CDR3 contains 15 residues. The germline V gene has CDR1 SGDLS and CDR2 YYNGEE. The CDR3 DNA reads as TGTGCCAGCAGCGTAGGCCGGACAGACGCAGATACGCAGTATTTT. It specifies CASSVGRTDADTQYF.

The V gene is TRBV20-1, the J gene TRBJ1-1; D is undetermined. Germline-derived CDR1 and CDR2 are DFQATT and SNEGSKA (reference sequence). This CDR3 spans 12 amino acids. The V end lost 4 bases, the J end lost 1 base, and 7 bases lay between the germline ends. The CDR3 loop reads CSAKRSNTEAFF. The CDR3 bases are TGCAGTGCTAAGCGGTCGAACACTGAAGCTTTCTTT.

The rearrangement uses TRBV3-1 and TRBJ2-1, with a possible D match to TRBD2 (5 bases). V was shortened by 4 bases and J by 3 bases, with 13 bases between the two germline ends. CDR1 and CDR2 from the germline V gene are LGHDT and YNNKEL (reference sequence). This CDR3 comprises 15 residues. The DNA for the CDR3 is TGTGCCAGCAGCCGCTCCGGACTGGTCTACAATGAGCAGTTCTTC. Its protein is CASSRSGLVYNEQFF.

This clonotype was detected a few times. The gene calls are TRBV24-1 and TRBJ2-7; D possibly corresponds to TRBD2 (6 bases). Trimming shortened V by 3 bases and J by 2 bases, and 13 bases separated the two germline ends. This CDR3 spans 15 amino acids. Germline CDR1 is KGHDR and CDR2 is SFDVKD. The CDR3 DNA sequence: TGTGCCACCAGTGATCCCACCGGAGGGGCCTACGAGCAGTACTTC. Translated: CATSDPTGGAYEQYF.

This clonotype was counted only a few times. The chain links TRBV14 to TRBJ1-1, with 7 bases matching TRBD1. Trimming took 7 bases from V and 0 from J; bases not matched to a gene: 2. In germline, CDR1 is SGHDN, CDR2 FVKESK. The CDR3 length is 13 residues. This chain's CDR3 is CASTDRVNTEAFF. The DNA for the CDR3 is TGTGCCAGCACCGACAGGGTGAACACTGAAGCTTTCTTT. Full variable domain (remainder filled in from reference TRBV14 and TRBJ1-1): EAGVTQFPSHSVIEKGQTVTLRCDPISGHDNLYWYRRVMGKEIKFLLHFVKESKQDESGMPNNRFLAERTGGTYSTLKVQPAELEDSGVYFCASTDRVNTEAFFGQGTRLTVV.

This chain uses TRBV7-9 with TRBJ1-5; D is undetermined. The CDR3 sequence is 12 residues long. CDR1 and CDR2 from the germline V gene are SEHNR and FQNEAQ (reference sequence). V gave up 1 base and J gave up 6 bases, with 4 bases separating them. The CDR3 protein is CASSLESQPQHF. In DNA form, the CDR3 reads TGTGCCAGCAGCTTAGAGAGTCAGCCCCAGCATTTT.

This chain joins TRBV20-1 and TRBJ1-1; D is possibly TRBD1 (6 bases). Trimming removed 0 bases from V and 4 bases from J, with 21 bases in between. CDR3 length: 17 residues. In germline, CDR1 is DFQATT, CDR2 SNEGSKA (reference sequence). The CDR3 spells CSARDGGGEGRITEAFF. The CDR3 DNA reads as TGCAGTGCTAGAGATGGGGGCGGGGAGGGCAGGATCACTGAAGCTTTCTTT.

This clonotype was observed once. The chain links TRBV9 to TRBJ1-5; 7 positions match TRBD1. Germline CDR1 SGDLS, CDR2 YYNGEE. The CDR3 has 15 amino acids. The trim removed 5 bases at V and 4 bases at J, leaving 9 bases unmatched. CDR3 amino acids: CASSISGGGNQPQHF. Written as DNA, the CDR3 is TGTGCCAGCAGTATATCAGGGGGTGGTAATCAGCCCCAGCATTTT.